This TCR beta chain was identified in a study of molecular identifiers for immune sequencing clone quantification. A single record per CDR3 protein comes from TCRdb applying MiXCR to the PCR reads. In the table there are 300,000 to 350,000 distinct CDR3 sequences, about 20% of which are singletons. Study observations and caveats: Clones above 20 RNA copies held over 98% of effector molecules, under 1% in naive cells.

On this clonotype: Its antigen is currently unknown.

CDR3 length: 18 residues. Unmatched junction bases numbered 10, after V lost 0 bases and J lost 2 bases. The germline V gene has CDR1 MNHNS and CDR2 SASEGT. Sequencing was done on a sample of naive CD8+ T cells from blood, with Jurkat cell RNA spiked in. Specified subset: FACS-sorted CD8+CD4-CCR7+CD45RA+ naive T cells. The sequence was obtained from a human donor in good health. Some libraries in this study had Jurkat cell RNA spiked in. J is TRBJ2-5 and V is TRBV6-1; 9 bases fit TRBD2. In DNA, the CDR3 is TGTGCCAGCAGTGAAGCCCGCTCGCGGGGGGGCTTTCAAGAGACCCAGTACTTC. Residues: CASSEARSRGGFQETQYF.